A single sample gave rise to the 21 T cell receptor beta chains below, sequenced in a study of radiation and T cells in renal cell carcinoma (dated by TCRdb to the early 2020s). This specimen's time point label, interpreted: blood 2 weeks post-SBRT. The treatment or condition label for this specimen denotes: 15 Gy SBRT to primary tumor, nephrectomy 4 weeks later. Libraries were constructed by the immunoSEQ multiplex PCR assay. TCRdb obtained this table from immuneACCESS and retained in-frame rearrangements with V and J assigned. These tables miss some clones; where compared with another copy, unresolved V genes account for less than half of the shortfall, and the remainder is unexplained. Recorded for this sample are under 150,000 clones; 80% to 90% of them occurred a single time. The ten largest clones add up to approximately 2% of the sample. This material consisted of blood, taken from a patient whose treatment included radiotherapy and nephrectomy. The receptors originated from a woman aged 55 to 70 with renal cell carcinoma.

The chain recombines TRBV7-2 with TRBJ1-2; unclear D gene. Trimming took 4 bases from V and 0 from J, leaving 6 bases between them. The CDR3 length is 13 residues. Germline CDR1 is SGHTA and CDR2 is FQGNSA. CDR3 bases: TGTGCCAGCAGCTCAACAGCTAACTATGGCTACACCTTC. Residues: CASSSTANYGYTF.

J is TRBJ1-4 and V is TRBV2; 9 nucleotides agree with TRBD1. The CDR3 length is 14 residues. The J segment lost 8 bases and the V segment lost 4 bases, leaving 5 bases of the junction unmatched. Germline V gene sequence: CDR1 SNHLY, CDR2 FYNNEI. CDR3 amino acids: CASSVRDRVEKLFF. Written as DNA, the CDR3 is TGTGCCAGCAGTGTCCGGGACAGGGTCGAAAAACTGTTTTTT.

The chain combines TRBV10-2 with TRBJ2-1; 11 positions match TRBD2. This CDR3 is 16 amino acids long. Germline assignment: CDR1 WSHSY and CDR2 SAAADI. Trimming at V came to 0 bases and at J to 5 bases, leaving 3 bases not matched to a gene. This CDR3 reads CASSESIAGGNNEQFF. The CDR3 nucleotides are TGCGCCAGCAGTGAGTCGATAGCGGGGGGGAACAATGAGCAGTTCTTC.

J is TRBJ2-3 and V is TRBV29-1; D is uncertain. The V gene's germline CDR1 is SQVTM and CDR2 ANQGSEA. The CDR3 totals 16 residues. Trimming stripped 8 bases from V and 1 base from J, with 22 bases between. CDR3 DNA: TGCAGCTCTGCGGCGACATCATCCCGCGGCACAGATACGCAGTATTTT. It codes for CSSAATSSRGTDTQYF.

The CDR3: CASRGTAQGRQPQHF. The CDR3 bases are TGTGCCAGCAGAGGGACGGCTCAGGGAAGGCAGCCCCAGCATTTT. V usage is TRBV6-6 and J usage is TRBJ1-5; a weak D match, TRBD1 (5 bases). The CDR3 runs 15 residues. Germline assignment: CDR1 MNHNY and CDR2 SVGAGI (reference sequence). Trimming shortened V by 6 bases and J by 7 bases, and 19 bases separated the two germline ends.

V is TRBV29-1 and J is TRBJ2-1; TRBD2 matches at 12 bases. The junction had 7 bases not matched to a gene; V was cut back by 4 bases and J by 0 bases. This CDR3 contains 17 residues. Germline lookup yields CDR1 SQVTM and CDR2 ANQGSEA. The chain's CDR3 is CSVGGTSGPSSYNEQFF. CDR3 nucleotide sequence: TGCAGCGTTGGGGGGACTAGCGGGCCGAGCTCCTACAATGAGCAGTTCTTC.

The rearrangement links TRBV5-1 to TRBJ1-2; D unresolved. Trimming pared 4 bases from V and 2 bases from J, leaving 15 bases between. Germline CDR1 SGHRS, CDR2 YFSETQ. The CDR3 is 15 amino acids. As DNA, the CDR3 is TGCGCCAGCAGCCCGGGTTTCGAAGCGAACTATGGCTACACCTTC. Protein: CASSPGFEANYGYTF.

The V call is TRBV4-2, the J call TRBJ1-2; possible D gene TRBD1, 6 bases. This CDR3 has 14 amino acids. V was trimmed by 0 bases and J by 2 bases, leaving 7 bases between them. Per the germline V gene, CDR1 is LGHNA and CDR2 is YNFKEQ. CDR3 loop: CASSQETGNYGYTF. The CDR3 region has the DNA TGTGCCAGCAGCCAAGAAACAGGGAACTATGGCTACACCTTC.

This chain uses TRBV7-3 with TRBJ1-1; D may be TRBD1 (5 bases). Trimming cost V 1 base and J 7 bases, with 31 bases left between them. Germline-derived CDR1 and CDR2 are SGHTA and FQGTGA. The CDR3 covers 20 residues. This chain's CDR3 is CASSLNIVGGQVPLRSEAFF. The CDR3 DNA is TGTGCCAGCAGCTTAAACATTGTCGGAGGACAAGTCCCACTTAGGAGTGAAGCTTTCTTT.

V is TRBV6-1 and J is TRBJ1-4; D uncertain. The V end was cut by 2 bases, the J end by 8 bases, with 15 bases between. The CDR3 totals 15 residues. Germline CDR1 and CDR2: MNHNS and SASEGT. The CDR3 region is CASSETGFGKEKLFF. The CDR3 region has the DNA TGTGCCAGCAGTGAAACGGGGTTTGGGAAGGAAAAACTGTTTTTT.

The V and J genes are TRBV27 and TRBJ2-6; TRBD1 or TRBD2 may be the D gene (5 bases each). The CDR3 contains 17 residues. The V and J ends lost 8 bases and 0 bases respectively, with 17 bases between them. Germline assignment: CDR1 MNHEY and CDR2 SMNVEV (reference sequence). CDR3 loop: CASGRDRSPSGANVLTF. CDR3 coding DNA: TGTGCCAGCGGCCGGGACCGTAGCCCCTCTGGGGCCAACGTCCTGACTTTC.

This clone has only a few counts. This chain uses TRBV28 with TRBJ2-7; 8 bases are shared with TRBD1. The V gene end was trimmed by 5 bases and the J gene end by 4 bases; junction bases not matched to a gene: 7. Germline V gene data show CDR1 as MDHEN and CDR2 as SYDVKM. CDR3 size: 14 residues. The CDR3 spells CASSETGGIYEQYF. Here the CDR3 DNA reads TGTGCCAGCAGTGAAACAGGGGGGATATACGAGCAGTACTTC.

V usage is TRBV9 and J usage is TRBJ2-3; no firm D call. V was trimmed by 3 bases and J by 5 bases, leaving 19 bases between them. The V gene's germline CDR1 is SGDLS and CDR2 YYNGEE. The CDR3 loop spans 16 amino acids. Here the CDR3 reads CASSGAPGRVEDTQYF. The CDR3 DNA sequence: TGTGCCAGCAGCGGAGCCCCTGGTAGGGTTGAAGATACGCAGTATTTT.

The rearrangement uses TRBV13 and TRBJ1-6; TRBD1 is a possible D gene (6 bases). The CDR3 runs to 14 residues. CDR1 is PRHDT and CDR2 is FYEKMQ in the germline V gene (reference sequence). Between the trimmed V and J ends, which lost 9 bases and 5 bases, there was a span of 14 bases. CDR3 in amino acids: CARGGGRDNSPLHF. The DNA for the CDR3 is TGTGCCAGGGGAGGGGGGAGAGATAATTCACCCCTCCACTTT.

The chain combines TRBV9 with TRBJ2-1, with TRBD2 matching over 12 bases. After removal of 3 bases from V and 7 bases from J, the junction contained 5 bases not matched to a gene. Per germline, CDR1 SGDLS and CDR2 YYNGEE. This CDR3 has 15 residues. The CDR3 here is CASSGLAGVGNEQFF. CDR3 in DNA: TGTGCCAGCAGCGGACTAGCGGGAGTGGGGAATGAGCAGTTCTTC.

CDR3 sequence: CSAAGNQPQHF. The CDR3 DNA reads TGCAGTGCTGCGGGAAATCAGCCCCAGCATTTT. The chain employs TRBV20-1 and TRBJ1-5; D uncertain. The CDR3 has 11 residues. Trimming pared 5 bases from V and 4 bases from J, leaving 6 bases between. Germline loops: CDR1 DFQATT, CDR2 SNEGSKA (reference sequence).

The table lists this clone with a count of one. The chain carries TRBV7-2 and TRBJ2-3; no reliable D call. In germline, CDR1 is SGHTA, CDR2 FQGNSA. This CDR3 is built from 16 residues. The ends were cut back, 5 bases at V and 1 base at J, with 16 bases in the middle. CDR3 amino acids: CASSADATLRTDTQYF. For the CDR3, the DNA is TGTGCCAGCAGCGCCGACGCCACTCTCCGCACAGATACGCAGTATTTT.

CDR3 sequence: CSVEVGTSSGANVLTF. The CDR3, as DNA: TGCAGCGTTGAAGTTGGGACGAGCTCCGGGGCCAACGTCCTGACTTTC. The chain uses TRBV29-1 and TRBJ2-6; D tentatively reads TRBD1 or TRBD2 (5 bases each). The germline V and J ends were trimmed by 1 base and 4 bases, with 14 bases remaining between them. Germline CDR1 SQVTM, CDR2 ANQGSEA. This CDR3 is 16 amino acids long.

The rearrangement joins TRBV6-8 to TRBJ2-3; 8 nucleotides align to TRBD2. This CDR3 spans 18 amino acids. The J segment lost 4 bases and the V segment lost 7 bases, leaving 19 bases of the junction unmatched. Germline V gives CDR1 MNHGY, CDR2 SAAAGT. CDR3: CASNKRGGLGDPADTQYF. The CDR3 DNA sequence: TGTGCCAGCAACAAAAGGGGGGGACTAGGGGATCCAGCAGATACGCAGTATTTT.

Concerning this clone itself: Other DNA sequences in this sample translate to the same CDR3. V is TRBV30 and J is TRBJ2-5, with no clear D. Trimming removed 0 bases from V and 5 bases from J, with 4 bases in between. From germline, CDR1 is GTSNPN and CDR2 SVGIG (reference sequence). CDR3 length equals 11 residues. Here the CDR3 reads CAWSVRETQYF. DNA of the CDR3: TGTGCCTGGAGTGTAAGGGAGACCCAGTACTTC.

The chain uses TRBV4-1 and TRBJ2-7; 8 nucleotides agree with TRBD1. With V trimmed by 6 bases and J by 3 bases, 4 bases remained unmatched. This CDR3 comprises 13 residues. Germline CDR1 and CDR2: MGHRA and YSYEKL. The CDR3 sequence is CASRQTGDYEQYF. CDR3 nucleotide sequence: TGCGCCAGCAGGCAGACAGGGGACTACGAGCAGTACTTC.